The T cell receptor (beta chain) described here comes from a study of T cells in Graves' hyperthyroidism and ophthalmopathy. Researchers barred patients who had uncontrolled infection, other autoimmune disease, pregnancy or lactation. Every diagnosis used clinical symptoms, serum thyroxine and TRAb, thyroid ultrasound and orbital computed tomography. Amplification yielded TCR beta CDR3 regions, with RNA transcripts as the source. The TCR CDR3 was amplified in a first-round RT-PCR using the HTBI primer set. A single record per CDR3 protein comes from TCRdb applying MiXCR to the multiplex PCR reads. The sample carries 500,000 to 600,000 distinct CDR3 sequences, around 46% recorded once. This clonotype occurred many times. What it binds is unknown. The study, taken as a whole, reports: From stable hyperthyroidism, ophthalmopathy was set apart by a 13 V-J model. Researchers found most expanded thyroid clonotypes above 0.001 in blood as well.

V was cut by 4 bases and J by 4 bases, with 13 bases left in between. The V gene's germline CDR1 is LGHNA and CDR2 YNFKEQ. This CDR3 has 14 residues. The receptor comes from an adult woman with Graves' disease, either hyperthyroidism or ophthalmopathy (not recorded which). The sequenced sample consisted of peripheral blood or thyroid tissue (not recorded which). This chain uses TRBV4-2 with TRBJ1-2; no reliable D call. The CDR3 DNA follows: TGTGCCAGCAGCCCTTTAAGTGACCGCTATGGCTACACCTTC. Translating it yields CASSPLSDRYGYTF.